Listed below are T cell receptor beta chains from one sample, sequenced in a study of neurological immune-mediated disorders. TCRdb reprocessed the 5' RACE reads with MiXCR, giving one entry per CDR3 protein. The sample records 15,000 to 20,000 distinct CDR3 sequences, about 10% being singletons. Material: CD8+ T cells from blood. The receptors derive from a woman aged 45-65 years in good health. Both conserved end residues are part of each CDR3. Fields, in order: D gene, J gene, clone size, V gene, CDR3 DNA, CDR3 protein. The D gene is left open where the match is weak. Only some rows state a clone size, as once, few, many or a class for expanded clones.

d_gene: -; j_gene: TRBJ1-1; abundance: many; v_gene: TRBV5-1; CDR3nt: TGCGCCAGCAGCTTGGTAACGTACGGGAACACTGAAGCTTTCTTT; CDR3aa: CASSLVTYGNTEAFF
d_gene: TRBD1; j_gene: TRBJ2-7; abundance: -; v_gene: TRBV7-9; CDR3nt: TGTGTCAGCAGCTTACTTCCGGGACAGGGGGGCTACGAGCAGTACTTC; CDR3aa: CVSSLLPGQGGYEQYF
d_gene: -; j_gene: TRBJ2-1; abundance: medium-sized; v_gene: TRBV7-6; CDR3nt: TGTGCCAGCAGCTTAGCGGCTTTCTCCTACAATGAGCAGTTCTTC; CDR3aa: CASSLAAFSYNEQFF
d_gene: -; j_gene: TRBJ2-7; abundance: many; v_gene: TRBV28; CDR3nt: TGTGCCAGCAGTTTATCCCCGGGTTGGGGCTACGAGCAGTACTTC; CDR3aa: CASSLSPGWGYEQYF
d_gene: TRBD1; j_gene: TRBJ1-6; abundance: many; v_gene: TRBV10-3; CDR3nt: TGTGCCATCAGGCCAACGGACAGGGGGTATAATTCACCCCTCCACTTT; CDR3aa: CAIRPTDRGYNSPLHF
d_gene: -; j_gene: TRBJ1-6; abundance: many; v_gene: TRBV6-5; CDR3nt: TGTGCCAGCAGTTCTATCCGGGAAAATTCACCCCTCCACTTT; CDR3aa: CASSSIRENSPLHF
d_gene: -; j_gene: TRBJ1-5; abundance: many; v_gene: TRBV7-9; CDR3nt: TGTGCCAGCAGCTTCGCAGGGGAACAGCCCCAGCATTTT; CDR3aa: CASSFAGEQPQHF
d_gene: -; j_gene: TRBJ1-1; abundance: many; v_gene: TRBV10-2; CDR3nt: TGCGCCAGCAGTGAGTCGAAGGTTGAAGCTTTCTTT; CDR3aa: CASSESKVEAFF
d_gene: -; j_gene: TRBJ2-1; abundance: many; v_gene: TRBV20-1; CDR3nt: TGCAGTGCTAGAGATTTGAACGGGCAAAACAATGAGCAGTTCTTC; CDR3aa: CSARDLNGQNNEQFF
d_gene: -; j_gene: TRBJ2-5; abundance: many; v_gene: TRBV4-1; CDR3nt: TGCGCCAGCAGCCAAGATCCCGCGGCCCCCGGGGCCGAGACCCAGTACTTC; CDR3aa: CASSQDPAAPGAETQYF
d_gene: -; j_gene: TRBJ2-3; abundance: many; v_gene: TRBV5-1; CDR3nt: TGCGCCAGCAGCTTACGGGGGGCGTGGACAGATACGCAGTATTTT; CDR3aa: CASSLRGAWTDTQYF
d_gene: TRBD1; j_gene: TRBJ1-1; abundance: many; v_gene: TRBV5-1; CDR3nt: TGCGCCAGCAGACCCGGGACAGGGAACACTGAAGCTTTCTTT; CDR3aa: CASRPGTGNTEAFF
d_gene: -; j_gene: TRBJ2-1; abundance: many; v_gene: TRBV24-1; CDR3nt: TGTGCCACCAGTGACCCGAACCATGGACAGAACTACAATGAGCAGTTCTTC; CDR3aa: CATSDPNHGQNYNEQFF
d_gene: -; j_gene: TRBJ2-1; abundance: many; v_gene: TRBV29-1; CDR3nt: TGCAGCGTCCCTTGGCAGAGCACCTACAATGAGCAGTTCTTC; CDR3aa: CSVPWQSTYNEQFF
d_gene: -; j_gene: TRBJ1-1; abundance: many; v_gene: TRBV20-1; CDR3nt: TGCAGTGCTGACAAGAACACTGAAGCTTTCTTT; CDR3aa: CSADKNTEAFF
d_gene: -; j_gene: TRBJ1-1; abundance: many; v_gene: TRBV5-1; CDR3nt: TGCGCCAGCAGCTCCGGTTACAGGGATGAGGACACTGAAGCTTTCTTT; CDR3aa: CASSSGYRDEDTEAFF
d_gene: TRBD1; j_gene: TRBJ1-4; abundance: few; v_gene: TRBV7-9; CDR3nt: TGTGCCAGCAGCGGCTTGGGGACAGGGAGCGAAAAACTGTTTTTT; CDR3aa: CASSGLGTGSEKLFF
d_gene: -; j_gene: TRBJ2-1; abundance: many; v_gene: TRBV29-1; CDR3nt: TGCAGCGTTCCCCTTCCCCACCCTGTTCTGTACAATGAGCAGTTCTTC; CDR3aa: CSVPLPHPVLYNEQFF
d_gene: TRBD1; j_gene: TRBJ2-7; abundance: -; v_gene: TRBV20-1; CDR3nt: TGCAGTGCTAGTGGACAGGGGGCTCCCTACGAGCAGTACTTC; CDR3aa: CSASGQGAPYEQYF
d_gene: TRBD1; j_gene: TRBJ2-1; abundance: few; v_gene: TRBV7-9; CDR3nt: TGTGCCAGCAGCTTAGTCGCCGGGACAGGGATGAGCTCCTACAATGAGCAGTTCTTC; CDR3aa: CASSLVAGTGMSSYNEQFF
d_gene: -; j_gene: TRBJ1-6; abundance: -; v_gene: TRBV11-2; CDR3nt: TGTGCCAGCAGCTTAGGAGAGTGGCACAGCTTGGATTCACCCCTCCACTTT; CDR3aa: CASSLGEWHSLDSPLHF
d_gene: -; j_gene: TRBJ2-7; abundance: many; v_gene: TRBV18; CDR3nt: TGTGCCAGCTCACCCACCGCAGGGTTCTACGAGCAGTACTTC; CDR3aa: CASSPTAGFYEQYF